Below, 22 T cell receptor beta chains from the same sample are listed, as sequenced in a study of T-cell memory formation after mild COVID-19. TCRdb re-called the 5' RACE reads through MiXCR, storing one row per CDR3 protein. The sample contains fewer than 700,000 distinct CDR3 sequences, more than 15% of which appear only once. The sample comprised PBMCs or a T cell subset sorted from them (not recorded which). All receptors derive from an adult woman who had mild COVID-19 (a few samples of this study predate the infection). Cell type and time point are not known.

The chain has TRBV29-1 and TRBJ2-7; 8 bases map to TRBD1. The V and J ends lost 3 bases and 0 bases, in that order; junction bases with no gene match: 4. The germline gives CDR1 SQVTM, CDR2 ANQGSEA. CDR3 length: 14 residues. The CDR3 protein is CSVDDRGDSYEQYF. CDR3 DNA: TGCAGCGTTGACGACAGGGGCGACTCCTACGAGCAGTACTTC.

This chain links TRBV20-1 with TRBJ2-5, with D possibly matching TRBD2 (6 bases). Between the trimmed V and J ends, which lost 6 bases and 7 bases, there was a span of 21 bases. CDR3 length equals 14 residues. Germline V gene sequence: CDR1 DFQATT, CDR2 SNEGSKA (reference sequence). The CDR3 region has the DNA TGCAGTGCCAGGGACGCAGCGGGCCAGGGGACCCAGTACTTC. The encoded protein is CSARDAAGQGTQYF.

This clonotype occurred many times. The genes are TRBV7-2 and TRBJ2-3; maybe TRBD2 (6 bases). This CDR3 has 13 residues. Germline CDR1 SGHTA, CDR2 FQGNSA. Trimming stripped 6 bases from V and 4 bases from J, with 11 bases between. The CDR3 DNA reads TGTGCCAGCAGAGGCGGAGGGGCAGATACGCAGTATTTT. This encodes CASRGGGADTQYF.

This clonotype came up a few times. This chain links TRBV9 with TRBJ1-3; D remains ambiguous. V lost 2 bases, J lost 2 bases, and 8 bases lay in between. There are 14 residues in the CDR3. Germline V gives CDR1 SGDLS, CDR2 YYNGEE. The CDR3 region is CASSVGSTGNTIYF. In DNA, the CDR3 is TGTGCCAGCAGCGTTGGCAGTACTGGAAACACCATATATTTT. The full variable domain, completed using reference TRBV9 and TRBJ1-3, is DSGVTQTPKHLITATGQRVTLRCSPRSGDLSVYWYQQSLDQGLQFLIQYYNGEERAKGNILERFSAQQFPDLHSELNLSSLELGDSALYFCASSVGSTGNTIYFGEGSWLTVV.

This clonotype has only a few counts. The chain employs TRBV7-9 and TRBJ2-5, with TRBD1 matching 8 bases. There are 16 residues in the CDR3. V shed 3 bases, J shed 4 bases, and the junction held 10 bases outside the gene matches. The V gene's germline CDR1 is SEHNR and CDR2 FQNEAQ (reference sequence). The CDR3 loop is CASSLGGQGTRETQYF. CDR3 DNA: TGTGCCAGCAGCTTGGGTGGACAGGGTACGCGAGAGACCCAGTACTTC.

This clonotype was counted a few times. The chain recombines TRBV7-2 with TRBJ2-5; 8 bases agree with TRBD1. The germline CDR1 and CDR2 sequences are SGHTA and FQGNSA. With 5 bases clipped from V and 5 bases from J, the junction kept 7 bases outside the gene matches. The CDR3 is 14 residues long. CDR3 DNA: TGTGCCAGCAGCGCCGACAGGGGCTCGGAGACCCAGTACTTC. As protein: CASSADRGSETQYF.

This clonotype was counted many times. This chain uses TRBV7-2 with TRBJ1-5; the D gene is possibly TRBD1 (6 bases). Between the trimmed V and J ends, which lost 5 bases and 4 bases, there was a span of 9 bases. The CDR3 spans 13 residues. CDR1 SGHTA and CDR2 FQGNSA come from the germline V gene. The CDR3 sequence is CASSVDSNQPQHF. The CDR3 DNA follows: TGTGCCAGCAGCGTGGACAGTAATCAGCCCCAGCATTTT. Combining the CDR3 with reference TRBV7-2 and TRBJ1-5 gives the whole variable domain GAGVSQSPSNKVTEKGKDVELRCDPISGHTALYWYRQSLGQGLEFLIYFQGNSAPDKSGLPSDRFSAERTGGSVSTLTIQRTQQEDSAVYLCASSVDSNQPQHFGDGTRLSIL.

V usage is TRBV12-5 and J usage is TRBJ1-5; D perhaps matches TRBD1 (6 bases). The V end was cut by 3 bases, the J end by 1 base, with 19 bases between. Germline CDR1 reads LGHNT; CDR2 reads FRNRAP. The CDR3 consists of 18 residues. The CDR3 spells CASGFVLAGGASNQPQHF. CDR3 DNA sequence: TGTGCTAGTGGTTTTGTACTCGCGGGGGGGGCGAGCAATCAGCCCCAGCATTTT. Complete variable domain (other parts from reference TRBV12-5 and TRBJ1-5): DARVTQTPRHKVTEMGQEVTMRCQPILGHNTVFWYRQTMMQGLELLAYFRNRAPLDDSGMPKDRFSAEMPDATLATLKIQPSEPRDSAVYFCASGFVLAGGASNQPQHFGDGTRLSIL.

V usage is TRBV24-1 and J usage is TRBJ1-2; TRBD1 aligns across 7 bases. Germline CDR1 is KGHDR and CDR2 is SFDVKD. This CDR3 has 12 amino acids. V shed 9 bases and J 0 bases; nucleotides not matched to a gene: 0. The DNA of the CDR3 is TGTGCCACCGGGACAGCTAACTATGGCTACACCTTC. It translates to CATGTANYGYTF.

This clonotype has just a few counts. The rearrangement uses TRBV9 and TRBJ1-4; D not certain. Trimming took 4 bases from V and 2 from J, leaving 12 bases between them. The CDR3 extends over 15 amino acids. Per germline, CDR1 SGDLS and CDR2 YYNGEE. CDR3 in DNA: TGTGCCAGCAGCCCGCGGTTGGGGACTAATGAAAAACTGTTTTTT. It translates to CASSPRLGTNEKLFF.

This clonotype was detected a few times. The chain employs TRBV15 and TRBJ2-1, with 11 bases aligning to TRBD2. V gave up 3 bases and J gave up 8 bases; unmatched junction bases: 6. The CDR3 runs to 15 residues. CDR1 LNHNV and CDR2 YYDKDF come from the germline V gene (reference sequence). The CDR3 is CATSSGTSGGHEQFF. The CDR3 DNA follows: TGTGCCACCAGCAGCGGGACTAGCGGAGGTCATGAGCAGTTCTTC.

The chain links TRBV13 to TRBJ2-1; D could derive from TRBD1 or TRBD2 (5 bases each). Germline V gene data show CDR1 as PRHDT and CDR2 as FYEKMQ (reference sequence). The V gene lost 4 bases and the J gene lost 7 bases, with 11 bases spanning the gap. This CDR3 is built from 13 residues. CDR3 DNA: TGTGCCAGCAGCTACCGGGGACCTAATGAGCAGTTCTTC. Encoded protein: CASSYRGPNEQFF.

The rearrangement links TRBV12-3 or TRBV12-4 to TRBJ2-2; 8 bases match TRBD2. The CDR3 covers 15 residues. V was pared by 5 bases and J by 2 bases, with 4 bases of the junction left unmatched. CDR3 amino acids: CASSRTSRNTGELFF. The CDR3 DNA sequence: TGTGCCAGCAGTCGGACTAGCAGAAACACCGGGGAGCTGTTTTTT.

The rearrangement uses TRBV27 and TRBJ2-1, with 11 nucleotides matching TRBD2. The CDR3 runs to 16 residues. V was pared by 5 bases and J by 7 bases, with 10 bases of the junction left unmatched. Germline V gene sequence: CDR1 MNHEY, CDR2 SMNVEV (reference sequence). The CDR3 is CASSGPGLAERNEQFF. The CDR3 nucleotides read TGTGCCAGCAGTGGACCGGGACTAGCGGAACGAAATGAGCAGTTCTTC.

This sequence joins TRBV7-2 and TRBJ2-1; D might be TRBD1 or TRBD2, each matching 5 bases. Trimming pared 2 bases from V and 1 base from J, leaving 12 bases between. The CDR3 has 16 residues. From germline, CDR1 is SGHTA and CDR2 FQGNSA. CDR3 bases: TGTGCCAGCAGCTTAATGTGGGACGCTTCCTACAATGAGCAGTTCTTC. The encoded protein is CASSLMWDASYNEQFF.

This chain uses TRBV19 with TRBJ2-6, with D unresolved. The CDR3 length is 14 residues. V lost 7 bases to trimming and J lost 0 bases, with 7 bases between them. CDR1 LNHDA and CDR2 SQIVND come from the germline V gene (reference sequence). The CDR3 reads CASKEISGANVLTF. In nucleotides, the CDR3 is TGTGCCAGTAAAGAAATCTCTGGGGCCAACGTCCTGACTTTC.

This clonotype was counted many times. The V and J genes are TRBV5-1 and TRBJ1-1, with 9 bases identical to TRBD1. Trimming took 0 bases from V and 7 from J; bases not matched to a gene: 4. Germline CDR1 reads SGHRS; CDR2 reads YFSETQ. This CDR3 region has 14 residues. The CDR3 spells CASSLGDREYEAFF. The CDR3 nucleotides are TGCGCCAGCAGCTTGGGGGACAGGGAGTATGAAGCTTTCTTT.

V gene TRBV25-1 combines with J gene TRBJ1-2; TRBD1 matches 7 bases. The CDR3 loop spans 13 amino acids. Germline CDR1 is MGHDK and CDR2 is SYGVNS. V was pared by 4 bases and J by 2 bases, with 1 base of the junction left unmatched. The CDR3 DNA is TGTGCCAGCAGTGGGGACAGAAACTATGGCTACACCTTC. Its translation is CASSGDRNYGYTF.

This clonotype was counted a few times. Written as DNA, the CDR3 is TGTGCCAGCAGTTTAACCCCAACAGATACGCAGTATTTT. This translates into CASSLTPTDTQYF. The gene calls are TRBV28 and TRBJ2-3; D not resolved. The CDR3 runs 13 residues. In germline, CDR1 is MDHEN, CDR2 SYDVKM. Trimming left V 2 bases short and J 3 bases short, with 6 bases between. Full variable domain (remainder filled in from reference TRBV28 and TRBJ2-3): DVKVTQSSRYLVKRTGEKVFLECVQDMDHENMFWYRQDPGLGLRLIYFSYDVKMKEKGDIPEGYSVSREKKERFSLILESASTNQTSMYLCASSLTPTDTQYFGPGTRLTVL.

This clonotype was counted only a few times. The rearrangement links TRBV12-3 or TRBV12-4 to TRBJ1-2; a possible D gene is TRBD1 (6 bases). Trimming removed 5 bases at V and 2 bases at J, with 15 bases between. The CDR3 runs 15 residues. The CDR3 region is CASSPRQVLNYGYTF. CDR3 sequence (DNA): TGTGCCAGCAGTCCCAGACAGGTGTTGAACTATGGCTACACCTTC.

The sample holds a few counts of this clonotype. J is TRBJ1-1 and V is TRBV7-9; D is uncertain. The germline V gene encodes CDR1 SEHNR and CDR2 FQNEAQ (reference sequence). This CDR3 is built from 16 residues. Deletions cut 3 bases from V and 2 bases from J, with 16 bases between. In DNA form, the CDR3 reads TGTGCCAGCAGCTTTTCTGAGACCGAGATTAACACTGAAGCTTTCTTT. As protein: CASSFSETEINTEAFF. The full variable domain, with the rest looked up from reference TRBV7-9 and TRBJ1-1, is DTGVSQNPRHKITKRGQNVTFRCDPISEHNRLYWYRQTLGQGPEFLTYFQNEAQLEKSRLLSDRFSAERPKGSFSTLEIQRTEQGDSAMYLCASSFSETEINTEAFFGQGTRLTVV.

The chain couples TRBV6-6 to TRBJ1-1; 7 bases match TRBD1. Germline assignment: CDR1 MNHNY and CDR2 SVGAGI (reference sequence). This CDR3 is 13 amino acids long. The V segment lost 5 bases and the J segment 5 bases; nucleotides outside the gene matches: 5. The CDR3 region is CASSHRGDTEAFF. CDR3 nucleotide sequence: TGTGCCAGCAGTCACAGGGGAGATACTGAAGCTTTCTTT.